These 22 T cell receptor beta chains were all obtained from the same sample, sequenced in a study of spatial heterogeneity in lung cancer. Whole-study results and caveats: Higher tumor mutation counts went along with higher counts of expanded intratumoral alpha and beta TCRs.

The antigens these receptors bind are not known. Time point in this sample: sample taken at primary tumor resection. TCRdb reprocessed the 5' RACE reads via MiXCR and lists one record per CDR3 protein. The table shows around 8,900 distinct CDR3 sequences, with roughly 2.8% occurring only once. Sequencing used lung tumor tissue, obtained at surgery. Receptors originate from a male donor with early-stage non-small cell lung cancer.

By proportion, this clonotype is medium-sized (0.01 to 0.1%). V usage is TRBV9 and J usage is TRBJ2-5; a weak D match, TRBD2 (6 bases). Germline CDR1 reads SGDLS; CDR2 reads YYNGEE. This CDR3 is 16 amino acids long. Trimming removed 3 bases from V and 1 base from J, with 16 bases in between. The chain's CDR3 is CASSAGLRGRQETQYF. The CDR3 DNA follows: TGTGCCAGCAGCGCGGGACTCCGGGGCCGCCAAGAGACCCAGTACTTC.

This clonotype was picked up many times. J is TRBJ2-5 and V is TRBV7-2; maybe TRBD2 (7 bases). Trimming removed 2 bases from V and 1 base from J, with 11 bases in between. This CDR3 region has 15 residues. Germline V CDR1 and CDR2: SGHTA, FQGNSA. The CDR3 reads CASSLWGGGQETQYF. The CDR3 DNA follows: TGTGCCAGCAGCTTATGGGGAGGGGGCCAAGAGACCCAGTACTTC.

At least ten counts were recorded for this clonotype. The V gene is TRBV3-1, the J gene TRBJ1-6, with TRBD1 matching over 7 bases. In germline, CDR1 is LGHDT, CDR2 YNNKEL (reference sequence). This CDR3 has 18 residues. V lost 0 bases to trimming and J lost 10 bases; unmatched junction nucleotides: 15. The CDR3 bases are TGTGCCAGCAGCCAAGATTATGGAGGGGGCGCCTCGGCCTCACCCCTCCACTTT. Amino acids: CASSQDYGGGASASPLHF.

This clonotype was observed at least ten times. This sequence joins TRBV20-1 and TRBJ1-6, with TRBD1 matching over 8 bases. This CDR3 is built from 15 residues. The germline CDR1 and CDR2 sequences are DFQATT and SNEGSKA (reference sequence). The V and J ends lost 5 bases and 3 bases, in that order; junction bases with no gene match: 6. The DNA for the CDR3 is TGCAGTGCTCTACAGGGGGGACACTATAATTCACCCCTCCACTTT. It is translated as CSALQGGHYNSPLHF.

Many counts were recorded for this clonotype. The rearrangement uses TRBV27 and TRBJ1-1; D unclear. This CDR3 contains 15 residues. Germline values: CDR1 MNHEY, CDR2 SMNVEV (reference sequence). The V end lost 6 bases, the J end lost 5 bases, and 19 bases lay between the germline ends. Written as DNA, the CDR3 is TGTGCCAGCAGGACGTCAGGCCCCCGAAGGACTGAAGCTTTCTTT. Amino acids: CASRTSGPRRTEAFF.

This clonotype came up many times. The chain combines TRBV7-3 with TRBJ2-5; 7 bases line up with TRBD1. Germline assignment: CDR1 SGHTA and CDR2 FQGTGA. The CDR3 has 13 amino acids. Trimming removed 3 bases from V and 5 bases from J; junction bases left unmatched: 3. CDR3 sequence: CASSFLQGETQYF. The CDR3 nucleotides read TGTGCCAGCAGCTTCCTACAGGGGGAGACCCAGTACTTC. Full variable domain (rest looked up from reference TRBV7-3 and TRBJ2-5): GAGVSQTPSNKVTEKGKYVELRCDPISGHTALYWYRQSLGQGPEFLIYFQGTGAADDSGLPNDRFFAVRPEGSVSTLKIQRTERGDSAVYLCASSFLQGETQYFGPGTRLLVL.

This clonotype was detected many times. This rearrangement joins TRBV12-3 or TRBV12-4 to TRBJ2-3; weak D call: TRBD1 (5 bases). CDR3 length: 16 amino acids. V lost 8 bases, J lost 0 bases, and 18 bases lay in between. CDR3 loop: CASALPRRTSTDTQYF. DNA for the CDR3: TGTGCCAGCGCTCTTCCTCGTCGGACAAGCACAGATACGCAGTATTTT.

This chain joins TRBV4-2 and TRBJ1-5; no definite D call. The germline gives CDR1 LGHNA, CDR2 YNFKEQ. The length of the CDR3 is 14 residues. Between the trimmed V and J ends, which lost 1 base and 7 bases, there was a span of 11 bases. CDR3 bases: TGTGCCAGCAGCCAAGTAAAGGGAAACCAGCCCCAGCATTTT. It yields the protein CASSQVKGNQPQHF.

This clonotype was observed at least ten times. The rearrangement uses TRBV11-2 and TRBJ2-4; a weak D match, TRBD1 (6 bases). The CDR3 sequence is 16 residues long. V shed 5 bases and J shed 4 bases, with 18 bases lying between them. CDR1 and CDR2 (germline): SGHAT, FQNNGV. The CDR3 sequence is CASSGMFRGRKNIQYF. For the CDR3, the DNA is TGTGCCAGCAGCGGGATGTTCAGGGGTCGAAAAAACATTCAGTACTTC. Drawing the rest from reference TRBV11-2 and TRBJ2-4, the complete variable domain is EAGVAQSPRYKIIEKRQSVAFWCNPISGHATLYWYQQILGQGPKLLIQFQNNGVVDDSQLPKDRFSAERLKGVDSTLKIQPAKLEDSAVYLCASSGMFRGRKNIQYFGAGTRLSVL.

The table lists this clonotype with many counts. This chain links TRBV6-5 with TRBJ1-3, with D unresolved. V was shortened by 0 bases and J by 0 bases, with 9 bases between the two germline ends. The CDR3 is 16 amino acids. CDR1 and CDR2 (germline): MNHEY, SVGAGI. DNA for the CDR3: TGTGCCAGCAGTTACTCGTTGGGGTTCTCTGGAAACACCATATATTTT. Its protein product is CASSYSLGFSGNTIYF.

Many counts were recorded for this clonotype. This rearrangement joins TRBV4-1 to TRBJ1-4; 11 bases agree with TRBD1. CDR3 size: 16 residues. J lost 4 bases, V lost 4 bases, and 5 bases had no gene match. The V gene's germline CDR1 is MGHRA and CDR2 YSYEKL. CDR3 bases: TGCGCCAGCAGCCCCGGACAGGGGGCGGGTAATGAAAAACTGTTTTTT. This gives the protein CASSPGQGAGNEKLFF.

This clonotype is labeled as medium-sized. This sequence joins TRBV12-3 or TRBV12-4 and TRBJ2-1, with 7 bases fitting TRBD2. The CDR3 contains 20 residues. Trimming removed 3 bases from V and 1 base from J; junction bases left unmatched: 18. The CDR3 DNA follows: TGTGCCAGCAGTTTTAGCTTCCGGCTTCCCTTCGGGGGGTCCTACAATGAGCAGTTCTTC. This encodes CASSFSFRLPFGGSYNEQFF.

By share, this clonotype counts as medium-sized. The rearrangement joins TRBV4-2 to TRBJ2-6, with a tentative D call TRBD1 (7 bases). V was cut by 0 bases and J by 0 bases, with 15 bases left in between. The CDR3 length is 19 residues. Germline V CDR1 and CDR2: LGHNA, YNFKEQ. The CDR3 sequence is CASSQESGGGLSGANVLTF. CDR3 nucleotide sequence: TGTGCCAGCAGCCAAGAGAGCGGAGGGGGCCTCTCTGGGGCCAACGTCCTGACTTTC.

Within the sample, this clonotype is medium-sized. The rearrangement joins TRBV24-1 to TRBJ1-2; D call uncertain. Trimming left V 0 bases short and J 8 bases short, with 6 bases between. From germline, CDR1 is KGHDR and CDR2 SFDVKD. The CDR3 length is 12 residues. In DNA form, the CDR3 reads TGTGCCACCAGTGATTTGTTTGACGGCTACACCTTC. Translating it yields CATSDLFDGYTF.

This clonotype appeared many times. J is TRBJ1-2 and V is TRBV11-2, with D hard to call. CDR1 is SGHAT and CDR2 is FQNNGV in the germline V gene. The CDR3 contains 14 residues. The germline V and J ends were trimmed by 5 bases and 3 bases, with 13 bases remaining between them. CDR3 bases: TGTGCCAGCAGCAGGAGGCAAACGGACTATGGCTACACCTTC. Translating gives CASSRRQTDYGYTF. The full variable domain, its missing parts supplied by reference TRBV11-2 and TRBJ1-2, is EAGVAQSPRYKIIEKRQSVAFWCNPISGHATLYWYQQILGQGPKLLIQFQNNGVVDDSQLPKDRFSAERLKGVDSTLKIQPAKLEDSAVYLCASSRRQTDYGYTFGSGTRLTVV.

This clonotype was counted many times. This chain uses TRBV27 with TRBJ2-1; 8 nucleotides match TRBD1. Germline CDR1 MNHEY, CDR2 SMNVEV (reference sequence). The V gene end was trimmed by 3 bases and the J gene end by 6 bases; junction bases not matched to a gene: 4. The CDR3 sequence is 14 residues long. The CDR3 sequence: CASSFGQGINEQFF. The CDR3 DNA reads TGTGCCAGCAGTTTCGGACAGGGAATCAATGAGCAGTTCTTC.

This clonotype was seen many times. This chain joins TRBV7-2 and TRBJ2-1; 10 bases map to TRBD2. V was clipped by 0 bases and J by 0 bases; unmatched bases: 2. CDR3 length: 17 residues. The V gene's germline CDR1 is SGHTA and CDR2 FQGNSA. CDR3 in amino acids: CASSLAPSGSSYNEQFF. In nucleotides, the CDR3 is TGTGCCAGCAGCTTAGCCCCTAGCGGGAGCTCCTACAATGAGCAGTTCTTC.

In this sample, this clonotype turned up a few times. The gene calls are TRBV25-1 and TRBJ2-5; 8 bases fit TRBD2. In germline, CDR1 is MGHDK, CDR2 SYGVNS. V lost 2 bases and J lost 1; bases outside the gene matches: 3. The CDR3 totals 15 residues. The CDR3 loop is CASSEHRGGQETQYF. The DNA of the CDR3 is TGTGCCAGCAGTGAACATCGGGGGGGCCAAGAGACCCAGTACTTC.

Relative to its sample, this clonotype is medium-sized (0.01 to 0.1%). This chain links TRBV20-1 with TRBJ2-2; D might be TRBD2 (6 bases). CDR1 and CDR2 from the germline V gene are DFQATT and SNEGSKA (reference sequence). The CDR3 loop spans 14 amino acids. In DNA, the CDR3 is TGCAGCGGCGTAAGTAGCGGTCACACCGGGGAGCTGTTTTTT. This codes for CSGVSSGHTGELFF.

In its sample, this clonotype was seen many times. CDR3 in amino acids: CASSTGQGLTDTQYF. CDR3 coding DNA: TGCGCCAGCAGCACCGGACAGGGGTTGACAGATACGCAGTATTTT. V gene TRBV5-1 combines with J gene TRBJ2-3; 9 positions match TRBD1. Trimming cost V 4 bases and J 3 bases; bases outside gene matches: 6. CDR3 length: 15 amino acids. Germline V gives CDR1 SGHRS, CDR2 YFSETQ.

By share, this clonotype ranks as medium-sized. An end of the junction does not agree with germline; a read error may underlie this. The rearrangement links TRBV5-6 to TRBJ2-1, with TRBD1 identical over 7 bases. From germline, CDR1 is SGHDT and CDR2 YYEEEE. This CDR3 contains 15 residues. The CDR3 protein is CASSSLEDDRELNLF. The CDR3 DNA follows: TGTGCCAGCAGCTCGCTCGAGGACGACAGGGAACTCAACCTCTTC. The complete variable domain, with remaining parts taken from reference TRBV5-6 and TRBJ2-1, reads DAGVTQSPTHLIKTRGQQVTLRCSPKSGHDTVSWYQQALGQGPQFIFQYYEEEERQRGNFPDRFSGHQFPNYSSELNVNALLLGDSALYLCASSSLEDDRELNLFGPGTRLTVL.

Ten or more counts support this clonotype. The chain joins TRBV2 to TRBJ1-4; tentatively, D is TRBD1 (6 bases). This CDR3 is 14 amino acids long. V was clipped by 8 bases and J by 7 bases, with 17 bases between them. Germline V CDR1 and CDR2: SNHLY, FYNNEI. CDR3 region: CASSYGTTFEKLFF. CDR3 nucleotide sequence: TGTGCCAGCTCCTACGGGACAACTTTTGAAAAACTGTTTTTT.